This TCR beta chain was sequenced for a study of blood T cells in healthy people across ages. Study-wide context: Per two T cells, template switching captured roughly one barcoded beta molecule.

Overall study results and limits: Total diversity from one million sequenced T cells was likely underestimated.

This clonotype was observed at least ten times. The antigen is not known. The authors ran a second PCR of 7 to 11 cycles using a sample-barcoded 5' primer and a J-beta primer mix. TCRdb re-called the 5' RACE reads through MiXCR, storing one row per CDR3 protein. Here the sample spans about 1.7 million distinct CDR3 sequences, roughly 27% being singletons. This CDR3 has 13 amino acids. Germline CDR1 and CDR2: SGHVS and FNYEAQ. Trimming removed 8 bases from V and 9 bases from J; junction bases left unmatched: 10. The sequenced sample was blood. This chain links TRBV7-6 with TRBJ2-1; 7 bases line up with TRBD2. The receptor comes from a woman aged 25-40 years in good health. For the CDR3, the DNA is TGTGCCAGCGCCCTAGCGGAAGGAAGTGAGCAGTTCTTC. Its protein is CASALAEGSEQFF.